The following is a T cell receptor (beta chain) sequence with its context. The data originate from a study of technical replicates of blood from a handful of donors. J lost 8 bases, V lost 8 bases, and 10 bases had no gene match. There are 15 residues in the CDR3. Germline V gives CDR1 WNHNN, CDR2 SYGVQD (reference sequence). Sequenced by immunoSEQ multiplex PCR; TCRdb stores in-frame clones only, minus some. Of around 90,000 clones listed, roughly 93% were seen once; the top ten hold about 0.23%. This TCR was sampled from a human donor in good health. This chain uses TRBV10-1 with TRBJ2-1; 12 bases fit TRBD2. The sequenced sample consisted of T cells isolated from PBMCs. The CDR3 sequence is CASSQTSGSRDEQFF. CDR3 DNA: TGCGCCAGCTCACAGACTAGCGGGAGTCGAGATGAGCAGTTCTTC.